This TCR beta chain was sequenced for a study of T-cell memory formation after mild COVID-19 (dated by TCRdb to the early 2020s). Notes on the research overall: TCR sequence clusters from the two donors were largely donor specific. Longitudinal TCRalpha and TCRbeta repertoire sequencing tracked T-cell clones expanding and contracting after mild COVID-19 in a couple of donors. Two young, previously healthy adult volunteers made up the cohort, one male and one female. Results the study describes overall, beyond this receptor: Contracting CD4+ clones appeared mostly in the CM and EM memory subsets, whereas CD8+ clones were enriched in EMRA. Clones that contracted from day 15 to 85 showed balanced CD4/CD8 phenotypes, whereas a second wave of clones that expanded from day 15 to 37 leaned towards CD4+. SARS-CoV-2 specificity of the second-wave clones peaking on day 37 was not confirmed. Only a couple of mild cases were covered by the study, and larger cohorts that include severe cases with pre-infection samples were considered necessary. Some responding clones were detected in pre-infection memory, suggesting pre-existing cross-reactive memory T cells joined the SARS-CoV-2 response.

Ficoll-Paque density gradient centrifugation was used to isolate PBMCs. To note about this clonotype: Its antigen is unknown. No per-base quality is available; no much larger clone lies one base away.

For sequencing, an Illumina NovaSeq 6000 was employed. TCRalpha and TCRbeta cDNA libraries were built by 5'RACE with constant-segment primers, adding sample barcodes and unique molecular identifiers. Trizol reagent was used to extract RNA from every sample. Amplification of the libraries took two PCR steps, and the second step added a second sample barcode plus Illumina TruSeq adapters. The libraries were sequenced on an Illumina NovaSeq using 2 x 150 bp paired-end reads. Processing in the source paper ran as follows. Reads were demultiplexed and collapsed into UMI-guided consensus sequences with migec v1.2.7. Using mixcr v2.1.11, the UMI consensuses were aligned to TRA and TRB V and J templates and assembled into clonotypes. Expanded or contracted clonotypes were those called significant by both edgeR and NoisET, with noise models trained on biological replicates. For edgeR calls, a false discovery rate-adjusted p below 0.01 and a log2 fold-change threshold of 1 were applied. As an exploratory analysis of dynamics, PCA with hierarchical clustering was applied to max-normalized trajectories of the 1000 most abundant clonotypes. Each responding clone was given a CD4 or CD8 phenotype based on the CD4+ and CD8+ repertoires, which had been sequenced separately. TCRdb itself trimmed the public reads at Q25 with fastp, ran MiXCR and retained productive beta chains. Merged by CDR3 protein, the rows form single entries marked with the most common genes and DNA. The V and J calls and clone size are TCRdb's, not the authors'. Across this sample there are roughly 130,000 distinct CDR3 sequences, with 15% to 20% seen only once. Clones ranked in the top ten supply 5.2% of the sample.

The CDR1 and CDR2 encoded by the germline V gene are SGHRS and YFSETQ. The germline ends are 8 bases apart after V is trimmed by 0 bases and J by 5 bases. From the cysteine up to the phenylalanine, the CDR3 has a length of 13 residues. Just the 39-base CDR3 DNA is kept, in frame starting at base 1. This chain is built from TRBV5-1 and TRBJ2-5; confidence is insufficient to name the D gene. The receptor's source is a man aged 18 to 30 who had mild COVID-19 (a few samples of this study predate the infection). The sample titles of this study are shuffled in the database, so cell type and time point are left out; the donor was told from shared clones. The sequenced sample consisted of PBMCs or a T cell subset sorted from them (not recorded which). The nucleotide sequence is TGCGCCAGCAGCTTGGATTCCGGGGAGACCCAGTACTTC. This yields the protein CASSLDSGETQYF.